This T cell receptor (beta chain) was observed in a study of T cells in Graves' hyperthyroidism and ophthalmopathy. This clonotype was counted a single time. RNA transcripts served as the template for amplifying TCR beta CDR3 regions. An initial round of RT-PCR targeting the TCR CDR3 relied on the HTBI primer set. TCRdb fed the multiplex PCR reads into MiXCR, producing one record per CDR3 protein. The table has under 500,000 distinct CDR3 sequences, over 13% seen once. This CDR3 has 15 amino acids. V lost 0 bases and J lost 3; bases outside the gene matches: 7. The germline V gene has CDR1 DFQATT and CDR2 SNEGSKA (reference sequence).

The clonotype comes from a man aged 50 or older with Graves' ophthalmopathy. The chain joins TRBV20-1 to TRBJ2-7; 8 bases are shared with TRBD1. What was sequenced was blood. The CDR3 nucleotides read TGCAGTGCTAGAGATATGGCAGGGGGCTTCTACGAGCAGTACTTC. It yields the protein CSARDMAGGFYEQYF.